This T cell receptor (beta chain) emerged from a study of glioma-infiltrating T cells after dendritic cell vaccination. Study context: Patients had newly diagnosed or recurrent glioblastoma and received dendritic cell vaccines.

The primer mix had 60 V beta and 13 J beta primers. The method was immunoSEQ multiplex PCR; TCRdb's version includes in-frame clones alone and lacks a portion of them. The table lists 100,000 or so clones, 90% of them singletons. The time point denotes: after dendritic cell vaccination, including at tumor progression/relapse. Patients had residual fresh-frozen tumor tissue and more than two years of survival data. CDR3 length equals 13 residues. Germline loops: CDR1 MNHEY, CDR2 SVGAGI. V was pared by 8 bases and J by 0 bases, with 8 bases between. The sequencing here drew on blood, taken after dendritic cell vaccination. This clonotype was sampled from a human donor with glioblastoma. The chain uses TRBV6-5 and TRBJ1-5; no clear D. CDR3 DNA: TGTGCCAGCGCCCGGTATAGCAATCAGCCCCAGCATTTT. It specifies CASARYSNQPQHF.